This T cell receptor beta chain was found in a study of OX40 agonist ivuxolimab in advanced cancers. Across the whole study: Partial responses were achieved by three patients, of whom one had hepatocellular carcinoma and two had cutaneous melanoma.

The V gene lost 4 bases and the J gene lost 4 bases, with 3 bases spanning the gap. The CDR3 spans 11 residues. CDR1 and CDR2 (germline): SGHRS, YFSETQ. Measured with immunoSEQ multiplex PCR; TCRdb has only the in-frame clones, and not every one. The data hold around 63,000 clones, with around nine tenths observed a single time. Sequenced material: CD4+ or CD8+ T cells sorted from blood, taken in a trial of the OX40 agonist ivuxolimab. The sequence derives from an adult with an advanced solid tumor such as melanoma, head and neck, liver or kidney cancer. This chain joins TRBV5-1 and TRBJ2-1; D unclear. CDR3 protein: CASSEYNEQFF. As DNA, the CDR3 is TGCGCCAGCAGCGAGTACAATGAGCAGTTCTTC.